This is a list of T cell receptor beta chains from one sample in a study of blood T cells in healthy people across ages. Via MiXCR, TCRdb re-called the 5' RACE reads, giving one row per CDR3 protein. Of about 760,000 distinct CDR3 sequences in the sample, roughly 25% are singletons; the top ten hold 9.4%. This sample also belongs to another study, concerning T cells of mothers and their children.

Source material: blood. The receptors come from a boy aged 5-17 years in good health. Both conserved end residues are part of each CDR3. A D gene is named only where the DNA matches it firmly. The size of a clone is reported for some rows only, either as once, few or many, or as a class for expanded clones.

clone size,V gene,D gene,J gene,CDR3 protein,CDR3 DNA
NA,TRBV5-1,NA,TRBJ2-1,CASSPRGGAGNEQFF,TGCGCCAGCAGCCCCAGGGGCGGGGCTGGCAATGAGCAGTTCTTC
few,TRBV29-1,NA,TRBJ2-1,CSVDLQVYNEQFF,TGCAGCGTTGATCTCCAGGTGTACAATGAGCAGTTCTTC
NA,TRBV12-3/TRBV12-4,TRBD1,TRBJ2-1,CASSPRDRGLANEQFF,TGTGCCAGCAGTCCGCGGGACAGGGGACTCGCTAATGAGCAGTTCTTC
NA,TRBV19,NA,TRBJ1-1,CAIRNRGTEAFF,TGTGCCATCCGAAACAGAGGGACTGAAGCTTTCTTT
NA,TRBV6-1,NA,TRBJ2-4,CASSDRALPSENIQYF,TGTGCCAGCAGTGATAGGGCACTCCCCAGCGAAAACATTCAGTACTTC
NA,TRBV14,TRBD2,TRBJ2-5,CASSQEGLVRASGNRWGETQYF,TGTGCCAGCAGCCAAGAAGGTCTCGTGAGGGCTAGCGGGAATCGGTGGGGCGAGACCCAGTACTTC
NA,TRBV27,NA,TRBJ2-1,CASGTGTLAEQFF,TGTGCCAGCGGGACCGGGACGCTTGCTGAGCAGTTCTTC
few,TRBV12-3/TRBV12-4,TRBD2,TRBJ2-7,CASSPGLASYEQYF,TGTGCCAGCAGTCCGGGACTAGCATCCTACGAGCAGTACTTC
few,TRBV20-1,NA,TRBJ1-3,CSADSISGNTIYF,TGCAGTGCTGACAGTATCTCTGGAAACACCATATATTTT
NA,TRBV29-1,NA,TRBJ2-3,CSVAFEADTQYF,TGCAGCGTTGCTTTTGAGGCAGATACGCAGTATTTT
many,TRBV28,NA,TRBJ1-4,CASRQNEKLFF,TGTGCCAGCCGACAGAATGAAAAACTGTTTTTT
few,TRBV5-1,NA,TRBJ1-6,CASSLDRNSPLHF,TGCGCCAGCAGCTTGGACAGAAATTCACCCCTCCACTTT
few,TRBV28,NA,TRBJ2-1,CASSFLILDNEQFF,TGTGCCAGCAGTTTTTTGATTCTAGACAATGAGCAGTTCTTC
NA,TRBV7-9,NA,TRBJ2-1,CASSFDSVNEQFF,TGTGCCAGCAGCTTCGACAGCGTTAATGAGCAGTTCTTC
NA,TRBV7-2,TRBD2,TRBJ2-7,CASSLLAGNNYEQYF,TGTGCCAGCAGTCTACTAGCGGGGAATAATTACGAGCAGTACTTC
few,TRBV24-1,TRBD1,TRBJ2-1,CATGDRLNEQFF,TGTGCCACCGGGGACAGACTCAATGAGCAGTTCTTC
NA,TRBV12-3/TRBV12-4,TRBD1,TRBJ2-1,CASSPQGASEQFF,TGTGCCAGCAGTCCCCAGGGGGCCTCCGAGCAGTTCTTC
NA,TRBV5-1,TRBD1,TRBJ1-1,CASSGGTGDTEAFF,TGCGCCAGCAGCGGGGGGACAGGGGACACTGAAGCTTTCTTT
NA,TRBV6-5,NA,TRBJ2-7,CASSPSVGYEQYF,TGTGCCAGCAGTCCCTCAGTAGGCTACGAGCAGTACTTC
NA,TRBV5-1,NA,TRBJ1-1,CASSPHSPSEAFF,TGCGCCAGCAGCCCCCACTCCCCCTCTGAAGCTTTCTTT
few,TRBV5-1,NA,TRBJ1-2,CASSLPAGDLGYGYTF,TGCGCCAGCAGCCTCCCGGCGGGGGACCTAGGCTATGGCTACACCTTC
NA,TRBV20-1,TRBD2,TRBJ2-1,CSARLAVAGGLTEESYNEQFF,TGCAGTGCTAGATTGGCCGTAGCGGGGGGGTTAACGGAGGAGTCCTACAATGAGCAGTTCTTC
NA,TRBV7-8,TRBD1,TRBJ1-4,CASSDWTGEREKLFF,TGTGCCAGCAGCGATTGGACAGGGGAAAGAGAAAAACTGTTTTTT
few,TRBV6-1,TRBD2,TRBJ2-5,CASSLSGLAGGETQYF,TGTGCCAGCAGTCTCTCTGGGCTAGCGGGAGGGGAGACCCAGTACTTC
few,TRBV9,TRBD2,TRBJ2-7,CASSVGTSGSHEQYF,TGTGCCAGCAGCGTTGGAACTAGCGGGAGTCACGAGCAGTACTTC
few,TRBV9,NA,TRBJ1-2,CASSVEVNYGYTF,TGTGCCAGCAGCGTAGAGGTGAACTATGGCTACACCTTC
few,TRBV4-3,NA,TRBJ1-2,CASSQERGWDNYGYTF,TGCGCCAGCAGCCAAGAGCGAGGTTGGGATAACTATGGCTACACCTTC
NA,TRBV20-1,NA,TRBJ2-7,CSASPPWTNPYEQYF,TGCAGTGCTAGCCCCCCCTGGACAAACCCCTACGAGCAGTACTTC
few,TRBV29-1,NA,TRBJ2-7,CSVSTGFYEQYF,TGCAGCGTCTCGACAGGATTCTACGAGCAGTACTTC
NA,TRBV7-2,NA,TRBJ2-5,CASSQRGGVGETQYF,TGTGCCAGCAGCCAGCGAGGCGGGGTGGGAGAGACCCAGTACTTC
NA,TRBV7-8,NA,TRBJ2-5,CASSFLSGGQETQYF,TGTGCCAGCAGCTTCCTATCAGGGGGGCAAGAGACCCAGTACTTC
NA,TRBV29-1,NA,TRBJ2-5,CSVGTQYF,TGCAGCGTTGGGACCCAGTACTTC
NA,TRBV2,NA,TRBJ1-1,CASSESGGNTEAFF,TGTGCCAGCAGTGAAAGTGGAGGGAACACTGAAGCTTTCTTT
few,TRBV2,NA,TRBJ2-3,CASSEGRSDTQYF,TGTGCCAGCAGTGAAGGTCGGTCCGATACGCAGTATTTT
few,TRBV5-1,TRBD1,TRBJ1-3,CASSPGTGENTIYF,TGCGCCAGCAGCCCGGGGACAGGGGAAAACACCATATATTTT
few,TRBV11-3,NA,TRBJ2-5,CASSLGLQNGETQYF,TGTGCCAGCAGCTTAGGCCTACAGAACGGAGAGACCCAGTACTTC
NA,TRBV4-1,NA,TRBJ2-7,CASSQVATDCEQYF,TGCGCCAGCAGCCAAGTCGCGACAGACTGCGAGCAGTACTTC
NA,TRBV6-5,NA,TRBJ2-2,CASSYLWVRGLNTGELFF,TGTGCCAGCAGTTACCTCTGGGTCAGGGGACTCAACACCGGGGAGCTGTTTTTT
few,TRBV20-1,NA,TRBJ2-1,CSARGLAPTSNNEQFF,TGCAGTGCTAGGGGACTTGCCCCAACAAGCAACAATGAGCAGTTCTTC
NA,TRBV12-3/TRBV12-4,NA,TRBJ2-2,CASSLLGTAGELFF,TGTGCCAGCAGTTTGTTGGGGACTGCCGGGGAGCTGTTTTTT
few,TRBV12-3/TRBV12-4,NA,TRBJ2-7,CASSPPGSVYEQYF,TGTGCCAGCAGTCCCCCGGGATCCGTGTACGAGCAGTACTTC
NA,TRBV29-1,TRBD1,TRBJ2-1,CSVEDHTRPGQAYNEQFF,TGCAGCGTTGAAGATCATACCCGACCGGGACAGGCCTACAATGAGCAGTTCTTC
NA,TRBV2,NA,TRBJ2-1,CASSETRTWDLTRDEQFF,TGTGCCAGCAGTGAAACACGGACATGGGATTTAACCCGCGATGAGCAGTTCTTC
NA,TRBV6-2/TRBV6-3,TRBD1,TRBJ2-7,CASSYPDRRSYEQYF,TGTGCCAGCAGTTACCCGGACAGGCGCTCCTACGAGCAGTACTTC
NA,TRBV5-8,NA,TRBJ1-2,CASVTYGGGRRYNGYTF,TGTGCCAGCGTCACTTACGGTGGGGGGCGAAGGTATAATGGCTACACCTTC
few,TRBV5-4,NA,TRBJ2-5,CATSTFGALQETQYF,TGTGCCACCTCCACGTTCGGCGCACTCCAAGAGACCCAGTACTTC
NA,TRBV5-5,NA,TRBJ2-7,CASSPGGSSGYEQYF,TGTGCCAGCAGCCCCGGGGGCAGCTCCGGTTACGAGCAGTACTTC
NA,TRBV29-1,NA,TRBJ1-2,CSVPGGGGYTF,TGCAGCGTTCCAGGCGGAGGGGGCTACACCTTC
few,TRBV7-9,NA,TRBJ2-7,CASSPKGPDFYEQYF,TGTGCCAGCAGCCCAAAGGGACCCGATTTCTATGAGCAGTACTTC